Sequencing of this T cell receptor beta chain was carried out in a study of T-cell memory formation after mild COVID-19 (dated by TCRdb to about 2021). Regarding the study in general: TCR sequence clusters from the two donors were largely donor specific. Two young, previously healthy adult volunteers made up the cohort, one male and one female. Longitudinal TCRalpha and TCRbeta repertoire sequencing tracked T-cell clones expanding and contracting after mild COVID-19 in two donors. Beyond this particular receptor, the publication reports: From day 15 to 85, contracting clones showed balanced CD4/CD8 phenotypes, whereas a second wave of clones that expanded from day 15 to 37 leaned towards CD4+. The study covered only a couple of mild cases, and larger cohorts including severe cases with pre-infection samples were considered necessary. Contracting CD4+ clones turned up mainly in the CM and EM memory subsets, whereas EMRA was where CD8+ clones were enriched. The second-wave clones that peaked on day 37 were not confirmed to be SARS-CoV-2 specific. The detection of some responding clones in pre-infection memory suggests that pre-existing cross-reactive memory T cells joined the SARS-CoV-2 response.

Remarks on this clonotype: It has no known antigen specificity. No much larger clone exists at a distance of one base, and base qualities are not known.

Ficoll-Paque density gradient centrifugation was the method used to isolate PBMCs. The instrument given in TCRdb is Illumina NovaSeq 6000. TCRalpha and TCRbeta cDNA libraries were constructed by 5'RACE with constant-segment primers, with sample barcodes and unique molecular identifiers being introduced. RNA was extracted from every sample with Trizol reagent. Libraries were amplified in two PCR steps, with a second sample barcode and Illumina TruSeq adapters added in the second step. Sequencing of libraries was performed on an Illumina NovaSeq with 2 x 150 bp paired-end reads. In the authors' own workflow: Reads were demultiplexed and collapsed into UMI-guided consensus sequences with migec v1.2.7. Using mixcr v2.1.11, UMI consensuses were aligned to TRA and TRB V and J templates and then assembled into clonotypes. A clonotype was counted as expanded or contracted only if both edgeR and NoisET called the change significant, with noise models trained on biological replicates. edgeR calls used a false discovery rate-adjusted p below 0.01 and a log2 fold-change threshold of 1. As an exploratory analysis of dynamics, PCA with hierarchical clustering was applied to max-normalized trajectories of the 1000 most abundant clonotypes. Separately sequenced CD4+ and CD8+ repertoires were used to assign a CD4 or CD8 phenotype to each responding clone. Using fastp trimming at Q25 and MiXCR clonotype assembly, TCRdb reanalyzed the public sequencing data and kept in-frame beta chains. Records with the same CDR3 protein are collapsed into one entry carrying the most frequent genes and DNA. These V and J calls rely on TCRdb rather than the paper's analysis. The sample table records around 430,000 distinct CDR3 sequences; around a sixth of these occur just once. 20% to 25% of the sample is held by the ten biggest clonotypes.

In the germline V gene, CDR1 corresponds to SGHRS and CDR2 to YFSETQ. Trimming costs V 0 bases and J 3 bases, and their ends lie 9 bases apart. Including the terminal cysteine and phenylalanine, the CDR3 comprises 14 residues. Of the read, only the CDR3 DNA is kept; its 42 bases are in frame from base 1. The V and J genes are TRBV5-1 and TRBJ1-1; the D gene remains uncertain. Source material: PBMCs or a T cell subset sorted from them (not recorded which). This sequence originates from a man aged 18-30 years who had mild COVID-19 (a few samples of this study predate the infection). The sample titles of this study are shuffled in the database, so cell type and time point are left out; the donor was told from shared clones. The nucleotide sequence reads TGCGCCAGCAGCTTGGGAGCTTCTCACACTGAAGCTTTCTTT. Translation gives CASSLGASHTEAFF. The entire variable domain, with the stretches around the CDR3 drawn from the reference TRBV5-1 and TRBJ1-1 proteins, is KAGVTQTPRYLIKTRGQQVTLSCSPISGHRSVSWYQQTPGQGLQFLFEYFSETQRNKGNFPGRFSGRQFSNSRSEMNVSTLELGDSALYLCASSLGASHTEAFFGQGTRLTVV.